This TCR beta chain was sequenced in a study of T cell clones after liver transplantation. On the study more broadly: Graft-donor-reactive sequences were compared with third-party-reactive TCRbeta sequences from pre-transplant mixed lymphocyte reactions. Tolerance: complete withdrawal held at least one year, liver enzymes staying within twice normal.

This table comes from immunoSEQ multiplex PCR, and its TCRdb copy is limited to in-frame clones, with some not included. Among about 120,000 clones, just over 90% were seen once, and the ten largest hold around 0.83%. Sorting of unstimulated PBMCs yielded separate CD3+CD4+ and CD3+CD8+ fractions. The CDR3 runs to 14 residues. Between the trimmed V and J ends, which lost 4 bases and 6 bases, there was a span of 16 bases. Germline lookup yields CDR1 LNHDA and CDR2 SQIVND (reference sequence). Study observations and caveats: Graft donor-reactive T cells possibly entered the graft instead of undergoing deletion.

On this clone itself: Its target is not known.

The sample was CD4+ T cells from blood, taken 12 months after liver transplant. The rearrangement uses TRBV19 and TRBJ2-7; no clear D gene. The TCR originated in a human patient who received a liver transplant. Some T cells may have originated in the graft donor. The CDR3 spells CASSRSERRSEQYF. CDR3 coding DNA: TGTGCCAGTAGTAGGTCGGAGCGCCGCAGCGAGCAGTACTTC.